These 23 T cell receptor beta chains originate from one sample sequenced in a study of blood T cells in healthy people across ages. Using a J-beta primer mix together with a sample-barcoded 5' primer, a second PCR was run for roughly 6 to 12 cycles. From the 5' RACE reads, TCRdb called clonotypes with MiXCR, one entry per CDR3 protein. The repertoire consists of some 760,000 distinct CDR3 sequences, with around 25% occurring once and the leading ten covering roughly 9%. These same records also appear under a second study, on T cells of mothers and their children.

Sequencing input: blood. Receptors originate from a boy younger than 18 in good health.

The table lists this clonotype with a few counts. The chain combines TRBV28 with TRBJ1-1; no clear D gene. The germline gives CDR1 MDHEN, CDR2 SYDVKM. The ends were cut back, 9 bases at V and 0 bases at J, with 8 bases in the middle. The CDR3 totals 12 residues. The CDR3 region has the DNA TGTGCCAGTACTCAGATGAACACTGAAGCTTTCTTT. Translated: CASTQMNTEAFF.

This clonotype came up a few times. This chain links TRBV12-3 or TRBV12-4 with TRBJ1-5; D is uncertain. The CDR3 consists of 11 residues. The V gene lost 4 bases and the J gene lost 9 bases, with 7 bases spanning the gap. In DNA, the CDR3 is TGTGCCAGCAGTTCAAGTGGGCCCCAGCATTTT. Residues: CASSSSGPQHF.

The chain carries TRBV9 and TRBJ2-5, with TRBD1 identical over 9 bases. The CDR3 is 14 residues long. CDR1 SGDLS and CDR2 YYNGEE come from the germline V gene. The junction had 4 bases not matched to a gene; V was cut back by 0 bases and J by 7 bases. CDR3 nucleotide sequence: TGTGCCAGCAGCGTAGGGCCGGGACAGGGGACCCAGTACTTC. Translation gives CASSVGPGQGTQYF.

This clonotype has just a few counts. The CDR3 loop is CASSEWGTEKLFF. CDR3 DNA: TGTGCCAGCAGTGAGTGGGGAACTGAAAAACTGTTTTTT. The chain carries TRBV2 and TRBJ1-4; D unresolved. Germline assignment: CDR1 SNHLY and CDR2 FYNNEI. V lost 3 bases and J 7 bases, leaving 9 bases between the germline ends. This CDR3 spans 13 amino acids.

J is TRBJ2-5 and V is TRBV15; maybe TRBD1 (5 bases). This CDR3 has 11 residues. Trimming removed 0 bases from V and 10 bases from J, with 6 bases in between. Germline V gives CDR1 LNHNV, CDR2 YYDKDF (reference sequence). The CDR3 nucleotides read TGTGCCACCAGCAGAGATCAGGGCCAGTACTTC. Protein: CATSRDQGQYF.

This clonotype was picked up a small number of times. The CDR3: CSVLPTAAYEQYF. CDR3 DNA sequence: TGCAGCGTGCTCCCGACGGCCGCCTACGAGCAGTACTTC. The chain employs TRBV29-1 and TRBJ2-7; D gene uncertain. Trimming removed 6 bases from V and 2 bases from J, with 14 bases in between. The CDR3 has 13 amino acids. Germline CDR1 and CDR2: SQVTM and ANQGSEA.

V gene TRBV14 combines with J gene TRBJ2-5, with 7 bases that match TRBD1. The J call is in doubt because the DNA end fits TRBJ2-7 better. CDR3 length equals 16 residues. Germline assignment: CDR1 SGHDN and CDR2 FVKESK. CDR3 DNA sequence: TGTGCCAGCAGCCTTTCTGGACAGGCCTACTTTTACGAGCAGTACTTC. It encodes CASSLSGQAYFYEQYF.

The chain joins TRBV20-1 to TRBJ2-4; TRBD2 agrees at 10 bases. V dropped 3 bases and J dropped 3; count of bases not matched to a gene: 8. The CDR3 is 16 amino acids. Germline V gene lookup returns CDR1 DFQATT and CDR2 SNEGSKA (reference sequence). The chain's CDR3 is CSASTGLARVKNIQYF. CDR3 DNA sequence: TGCAGTGCTAGTACGGGACTAGCGAGAGTCAAAAACATTCAGTACTTC.

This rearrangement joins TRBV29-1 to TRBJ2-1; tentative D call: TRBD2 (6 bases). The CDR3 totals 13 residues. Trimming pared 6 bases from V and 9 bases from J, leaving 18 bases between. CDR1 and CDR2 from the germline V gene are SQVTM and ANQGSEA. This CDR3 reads CSVGETPGGEQFF. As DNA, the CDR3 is TGCAGCGTCGGGGAGACTCCCGGGGGTGAGCAGTTCTTC.

The CDR3 is CASSVGSRDEQFF. DNA of the CDR3: TGTGCCAGCAGCGTCGGGAGTAGGGATGAGCAGTTCTTC. V usage is TRBV13 and J usage is TRBJ2-1; possibly TRBD2 for D (6 bases). Germline lookup yields CDR1 PRHDT and CDR2 FYEKMQ (reference sequence). The CDR3 consists of 13 residues. Trimming took 5 bases from V and 8 from J, leaving 13 bases between them.

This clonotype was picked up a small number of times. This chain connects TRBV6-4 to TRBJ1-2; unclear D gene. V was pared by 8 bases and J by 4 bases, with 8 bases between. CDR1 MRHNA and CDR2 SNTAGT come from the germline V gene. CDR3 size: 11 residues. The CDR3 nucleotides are TGTGCCAGCGGACGCGCCTATGGCTACACCTTC. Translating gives CASGRAYGYTF.

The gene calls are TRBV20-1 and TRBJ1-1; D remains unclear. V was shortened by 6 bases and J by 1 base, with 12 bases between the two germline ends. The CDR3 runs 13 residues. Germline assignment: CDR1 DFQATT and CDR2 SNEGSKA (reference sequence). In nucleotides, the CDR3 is TGCAGTGCCGTCCACACTCAGAACACTGAAGCTTTCTTT. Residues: CSAVHTQNTEAFF.

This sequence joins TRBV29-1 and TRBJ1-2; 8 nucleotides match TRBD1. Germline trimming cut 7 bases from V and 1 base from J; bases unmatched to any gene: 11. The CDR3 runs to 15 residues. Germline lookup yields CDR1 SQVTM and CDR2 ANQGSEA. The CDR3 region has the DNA TGCAGCGCCCGGACAGGGCAGAGCCTTAACTATGGCTACACCTTC. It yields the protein CSARTGQSLNYGYTF.

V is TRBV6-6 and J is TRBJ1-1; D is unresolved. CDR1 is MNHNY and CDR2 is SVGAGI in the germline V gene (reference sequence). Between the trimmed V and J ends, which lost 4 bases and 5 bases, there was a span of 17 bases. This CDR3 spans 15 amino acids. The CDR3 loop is CASSFPVGSRTEAFF. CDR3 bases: TGTGCCAGCAGTTTTCCTGTGGGGAGTCGGACTGAAGCTTTCTTT.

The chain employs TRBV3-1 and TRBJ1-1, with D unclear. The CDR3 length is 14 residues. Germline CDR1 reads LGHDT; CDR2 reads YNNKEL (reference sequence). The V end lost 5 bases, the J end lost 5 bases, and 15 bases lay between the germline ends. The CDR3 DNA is TGTGCCAGCAGCAGAGACATTCTTGGGACTGAAGCTTTCTTT. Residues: CASSRDILGTEAFF.

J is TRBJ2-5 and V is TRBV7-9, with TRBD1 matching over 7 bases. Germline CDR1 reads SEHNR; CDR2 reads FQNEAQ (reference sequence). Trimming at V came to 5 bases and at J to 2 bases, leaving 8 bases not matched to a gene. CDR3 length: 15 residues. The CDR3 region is CASSQRQGVQETQYF. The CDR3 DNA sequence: TGTGCCAGCAGCCAGAGACAGGGTGTACAAGAGACCCAGTACTTC. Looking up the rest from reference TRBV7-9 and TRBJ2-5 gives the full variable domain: DTGVSQNPRHKITKRGQNVTFRCDPISEHNRLYWYRQTLGQGPEFLTYFQNEAQLEKSRLLSDRFSAERPKGSFSTLEIQRTEQGDSAMYLCASSQRQGVQETQYFGPGTRLLVL.

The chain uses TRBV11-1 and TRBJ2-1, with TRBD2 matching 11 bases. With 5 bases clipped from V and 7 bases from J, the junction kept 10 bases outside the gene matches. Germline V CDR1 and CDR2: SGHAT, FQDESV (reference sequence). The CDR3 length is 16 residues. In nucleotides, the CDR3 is TGTGCCAGCAGCGCAAAACTAGCGGGAGTGTGGAATGAGCAGTTCTTC. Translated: CASSAKLAGVWNEQFF.

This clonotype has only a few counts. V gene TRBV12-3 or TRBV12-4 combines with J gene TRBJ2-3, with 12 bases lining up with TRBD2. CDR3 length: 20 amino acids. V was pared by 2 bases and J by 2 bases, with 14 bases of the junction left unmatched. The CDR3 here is CASSLSIPSGRALPTDTQYF. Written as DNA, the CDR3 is TGTGCCAGCAGTTTATCGATTCCTAGCGGGAGGGCCCTCCCCACAGATACGCAGTATTTT.

The CDR3 bases are TGTGCCAGCAGCTTAGTGACTAGCGGGTTGCAAGAGACCCAGTACTTC. Its protein is CASSLVTSGLQETQYF. The chain combines TRBV11-2 with TRBJ2-5; 10 bases are shared with TRBD2. This CDR3 comprises 16 residues. V was clipped by 1 base and J by 2 bases; unmatched bases: 4. Germline V gene lookup returns CDR1 SGHAT and CDR2 FQNNGV.

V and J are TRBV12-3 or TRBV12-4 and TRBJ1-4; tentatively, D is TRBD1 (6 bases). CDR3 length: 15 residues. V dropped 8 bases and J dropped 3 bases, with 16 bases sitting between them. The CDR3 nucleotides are TGTGCCAGCTCATCTCAGGGGTCGCCTAATGAAAAACTGTTTTTT. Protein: CASSSQGSPNEKLFF.

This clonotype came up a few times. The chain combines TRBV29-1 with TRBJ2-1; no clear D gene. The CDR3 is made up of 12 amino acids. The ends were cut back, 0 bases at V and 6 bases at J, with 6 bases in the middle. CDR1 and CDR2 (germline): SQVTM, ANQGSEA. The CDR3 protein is CSVEDEPNEQFF. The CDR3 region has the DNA TGCAGCGTTGAAGATGAGCCCAATGAGCAGTTCTTC.

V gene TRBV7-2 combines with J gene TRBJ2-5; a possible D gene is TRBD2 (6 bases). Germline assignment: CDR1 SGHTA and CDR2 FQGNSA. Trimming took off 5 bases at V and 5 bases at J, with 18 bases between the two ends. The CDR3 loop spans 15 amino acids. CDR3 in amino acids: CASSPTLAWGETQYF. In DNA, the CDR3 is TGTGCCAGCAGCCCAACTCTAGCGTGGGGGGAGACCCAGTACTTC.

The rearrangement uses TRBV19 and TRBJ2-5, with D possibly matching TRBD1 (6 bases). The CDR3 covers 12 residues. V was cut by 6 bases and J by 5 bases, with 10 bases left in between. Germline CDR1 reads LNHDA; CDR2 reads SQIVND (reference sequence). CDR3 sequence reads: CASSTTGETQYF. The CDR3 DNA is TGTGCCAGTAGCACCACAGGGGAGACCCAGTACTTC.